The T cell receptor beta chain under discussion was sequenced for a study of blood T cell repertoires in COVID-19 (dated by TCRdb to about 2020). About the study as a whole: Collaborator samples came from the United States, Italy and Spain and covered acute and convalescent phases of COVID-19. The prospective study material was composed of cDNA or gDNA derived from T cells, B-cell-depleted T cells, or PBMCs. Deeply sampled blood TCRbeta repertoires from subjects exposed to, actively infected with, or recovered from COVID-19 were included in the dataset. The repertoires were made available in a free public database intended to serve as a resource for research on the immune response to SARS-CoV-2. Samples came from the ongoing ImmuneRACE study (first 160 participants) plus 1,254 subjects from 6 global collaborators. The sample metadata nearly always contained a de-identified subject ID, COVID-19 status, age in years and sex. Where available, HLA class I and class II types were obtained from metadata supplied by the sample provider rather than from assay-based typing. The research as a whole found: How much clinical and demographic metadata was included differed by source and by participant, and the metadata was provided uncurated.

As to this clone: Its antigen target is currently unknown. No much larger clone exists at a distance of one base, and base qualities are not known.

Whole blood was collected in K2EDTA tubes by collaborating institutions according to the institutions' own protocols. For TCRbeta analysis, collaborators shipped samples as frozen whole blood, isolated PBMCs, or DNA extracted from either of those sample types. The CDR3 runs 15 amino acids, cysteine and phenylalanine included. Just CDR3 DNA is preserved here, 45 bases in frame from base 1. For this chain, trimming is 6 bases at the V end and 7 bases at the J end, and the number of junction bases without a gene match is 11. The CDR1 and CDR2 encoded by the germline V gene are SGHVS and FQNEAQ. TCRbeta CDR3 regions were amplified from genomic DNA using the immunoSEQ Assay, a bias-controlled multiplex PCR. The source study handled its data this way. Nucleated cell counts per sample were estimated from amplification of reference gene primers within the assay. Sequence reads were collapsed and filtered to measure the absolute abundance of every unique TCRbeta CDR3 rearrangement. For each sample, productive Simpson clonality was calculated as the square root of Simpson's diversity index over productive rearrangements. TCRdb retrieved this table from immuneACCESS and kept in-frame rearrangements only. Not all clones are present; in checked studies, unresolved V genes account for under half, and no reason is known for the remainder. That table supplies the V and J calls and clone size; D and trimming were determined from the DNA. The sample table records roughly 110,000 clones; 88% of these occur just once. The top ten constitute 6.8% of the sample.

The sequence came from a man aged 45-65 years with active or convalescent COVID-19. The sequence joins TRBV7-8 to TRBJ1-4; 7 bases in the junction line up with TRBD1. What was sequenced was peripheral blood. The nucleotides read TGTGCCAGCAGTCTTAAGGGGGCGAGAGTTGAAAAACTGTTTTTT. It translates as CASSLKGARVEKLFF.